In its sample, the clone carrying this T cell receptor (beta chain) is medium-sized (0.01 to 0.1%). V was shortened by 5 bases and J by 5 bases, with 15 bases between the two germline ends. The CDR3 consists of 14 residues. Per germline, CDR1 SGHTA and CDR2 FQGNSA. Time point described: sample taken at primary tumor resection. A total of around 72 untreated early-stage non-small cell lung cancer patients served as donors. TCR cDNA molecules each carried a unique molecular identifier. TCRdb re-called the 5' RACE reads with MiXCR, one entry per CDR3 protein. The sample yields hundreds of distinct CDR3 sequences, 10% to 13% seen once. The data originate from a study of spatial heterogeneity in lung cancer. Study-wide background: On average, each unique TCR and UMI combination appeared more than ten times in raw reads.

This sequence joins TRBV7-2 and TRBJ2-5; no definite D call. The source material was normal lung tissue next to the tumor, sampled at surgery. The clonotype originates from a male donor with early-stage non-small cell lung cancer. The chain's CDR3 is CASSTSTVLETQYF. In DNA form, the CDR3 reads TGTGCCAGCAGCACCTCGACCGTTCTGGAGACCCAGTACTTC.